A selection of T cell receptor beta chains follows, all from one sample in a study of breast tumors, draining lymph nodes, adjacent tissues. MiXCR was run by TCRdb on the multiplex PCR reads, yielding one entry per CDR3 protein. The repertoire holds over 150,000 distinct CDR3 sequences, with approximately 30% as singletons. The sequencing sample was made of axillary lymph node tissue. These receptors were taken from a female donor with breast cancer. Some clones in this sample may be carry-over from other donors' samples. Each CDR3 is given with its conserved first and last residue. Each record gives: CDR3 length, D gene, clone size, J gene, V gene, CDR3 DNA, CDR3 protein. A D gene is named only where the DNA matches it firmly. The size field is filled for only some rows; it gives once, few, many or a size class.

>14|-|many|TRBJ1-5|TRBV6-1
TGTGCCAGCAGTGAGAGGGGAGGAGGTCAGCCCCAGCATTTT
CASSERGGGQPQHF
>16|TRBD2|-|TRBJ2-3|TRBV10-3
TGTGCCATCAGTGGGTCCTCGACTAGCGCCACAGATACGCAGTATTTT
CAISGSSTSATDTQYF
>10|TRBD2|-|TRBJ2-3|TRBV20-1
TGCAGTGCTAGGCCTAGCGGGCAGTATTTT
CSARPSGQYF
>16|-|many|TRBJ1-2|TRBV9
TGTGCCAGCAGCGTAGCAGGGTTGGACGTTCGATCGGGCTACACCTTC
CASSVAGLDVRSGYTF
>15|-|-|TRBJ2-4|TRBV5-6
TGTGCCAGCAGCCCCACTACCAGCGGCGAAAACATTCAGTACTTC
CASSPTTSGENIQYF
>13|TRBD1|many|TRBJ1-2|TRBV14
TGTGCCAGCAGCGCACAGGGGGCTGGAGGCTACACCTTC
CASSAQGAGGYTF
>13|TRBD1|-|TRBJ1-6|TRBV20-1
TGCAGTGCCCGCCGACAGGGGAATTCACCCCTCCACTTT
CSARRQGNSPLHF
>12|-|-|TRBJ2-2|TRBV7-3
TGTGCCAGCCGCTGGGGGCACGGGGAGCTGTTTTTT
CASRWGHGELFF
>18|-|-|TRBJ2-3|TRBV7-2
TGTGCCAGCAGCTTAGGACCAGCTGGTCGCCCGGGCCCAGATACGCAGTATTTT
CASSLGPAGRPGPDTQYF
>13|-|few|TRBJ2-3|TRBV6-6
TGTGCCAGCAGTCACGGGAGCACAGATACGCAGTATTTT
CASSHGSTDTQYF
>14|TRBD2|-|TRBJ2-3|TRBV29-1
TGCAGCGTTTGGACTAGCGGGGCTAAAGATACGCAGTATTTT
CSVWTSGAKDTQYF
>13|-|many|TRBJ1-6|TRBV28
TGTGCCAGCAGTTTATCGGACAGCAAGCTACTCCACTTT
CASSLSDSKLLHF
>16|-|-|TRBJ1-6|TRBV7-8
TGTGCCAGCAGCCTCAGGGCAAATAGGGATAATTCACCCCTCCACTTT
CASSLRANRDNSPLHF
>13|TRBD1|many|TRBJ1-2|TRBV12-3/TRBV12-4
TGCGCCAGCAGCTTGGACAGGAACTATGGCTACACCTTC
CASSLDRNYGYTF
>16|-|many|TRBJ2-2|TRBV20-1
TGCAGTGCTAGAGGGAGTAGCGGATGGCTCACCGGGGAGCTGTTTTTT
CSARGSSGWLTGELFF
>14|TRBD1|many|TRBJ2-3|TRBV6-6
TGTGCCAGCACCCGGGACAGCTCAACAGATACGCAGTATTTT
CASTRDSSTDTQYF
>13|-|medium-sized|TRBJ2-2|TRBV6-4
TGTGCCAGCAGTGAATCGGGCGTCGGGGAGCTGTTTTTT
CASSESGVGELFF